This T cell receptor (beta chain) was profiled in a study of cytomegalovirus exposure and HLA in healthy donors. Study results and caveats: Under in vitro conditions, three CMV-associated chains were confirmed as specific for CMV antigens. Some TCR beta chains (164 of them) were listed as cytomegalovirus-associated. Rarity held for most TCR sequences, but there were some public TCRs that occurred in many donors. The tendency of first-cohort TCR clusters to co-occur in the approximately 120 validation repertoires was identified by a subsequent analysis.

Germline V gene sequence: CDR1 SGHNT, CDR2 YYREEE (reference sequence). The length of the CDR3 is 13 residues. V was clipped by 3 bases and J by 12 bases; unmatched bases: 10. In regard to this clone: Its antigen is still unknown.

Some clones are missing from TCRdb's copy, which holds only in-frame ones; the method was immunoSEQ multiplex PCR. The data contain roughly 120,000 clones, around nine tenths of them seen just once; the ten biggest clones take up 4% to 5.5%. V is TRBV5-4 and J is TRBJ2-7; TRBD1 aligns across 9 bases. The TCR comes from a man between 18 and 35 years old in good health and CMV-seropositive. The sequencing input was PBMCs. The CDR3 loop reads CASSYNRDRETYF. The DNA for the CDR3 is TGTGCCAGCAGCTACAACCGGGACAGGGAAACGTACTTC.